The present T cell receptor (beta chain) was sequenced within a study of blood T cell repertoires in COVID-19. Study details: Sites across the United States, Italy and Spain contributed samples from acute and convalescent COVID-19. T cells, B-cell-depleted T cells, or PBMCs provided the cDNA or gDNA that served as material.

In the authors' workflow: Amplification from reference gene primers served as the basis for estimated nucleated cell counts. Assay used: immunoSEQ multiplex PCR; TCRdb lists only in-frame clones, some missing. Clone size and the V and J calls come from that table; the DNA yielded D and trimming. The table lists some 46,000 clones, 80% to 90% of them singletons. The V end lost 5 bases, the J end lost 1 base, and 11 bases lay between the germline ends. The germline V gene encodes CDR1 SEHNR and CDR2 FQNEAQ (reference sequence). CDR3 length: 14 residues. The chain carries TRBV7-9 and TRBJ2-5; no clear D gene. This clonotype was obtained from a man aged 50-60 years with acute or convalescent COVID-19. The sample comprised peripheral blood. CDR3 loop: CASSTLAFQETQYF. As DNA, the CDR3 is TGTGCCAGCAGCACATTAGCCTTCCAAGAGACCCAGTACTTC. Full variable domain (missing parts from reference TRBV7-9 and TRBJ2-5): DTGVSQNPRHKITKRGQNVTFRCDPISEHNRLYWYRQTLGQGPEFLTYFQNEAQLEKSRLLSDRFSAERPKGSFSTLEIQRTEQGDSAMYLCASSTLAFQETQYFGPGTRLLVL.